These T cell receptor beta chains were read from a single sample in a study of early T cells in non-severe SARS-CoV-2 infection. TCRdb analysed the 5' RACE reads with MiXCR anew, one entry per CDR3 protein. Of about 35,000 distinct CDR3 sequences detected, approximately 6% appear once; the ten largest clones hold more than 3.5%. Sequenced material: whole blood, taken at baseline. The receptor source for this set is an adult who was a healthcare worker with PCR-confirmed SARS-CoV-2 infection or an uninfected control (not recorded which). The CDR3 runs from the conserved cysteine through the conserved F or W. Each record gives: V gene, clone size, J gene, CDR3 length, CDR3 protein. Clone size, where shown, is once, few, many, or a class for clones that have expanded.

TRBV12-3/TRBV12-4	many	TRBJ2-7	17	CASSLGSGRTLSYEQYF
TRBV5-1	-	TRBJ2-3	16	CASSKGLAAITDTQYF
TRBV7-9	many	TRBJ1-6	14	CASSLQGYNSPLHF
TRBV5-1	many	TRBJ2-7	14	CASARAITNYEQYF
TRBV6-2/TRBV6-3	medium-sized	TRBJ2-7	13	CASSTQLVREQYF
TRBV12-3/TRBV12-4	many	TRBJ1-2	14	CASSDYDPVAGYTF
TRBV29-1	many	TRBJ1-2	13	CSASDRANYGYTF
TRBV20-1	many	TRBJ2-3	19	CSARFGTSGRADNTDTQYF
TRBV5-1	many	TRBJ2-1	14	CASSSSDSNNEQFF
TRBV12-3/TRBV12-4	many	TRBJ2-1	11	CASSLKNEQFF
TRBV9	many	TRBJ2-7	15	CASSVTGGIDYEQYF
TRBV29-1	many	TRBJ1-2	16	CSVEGGLGTGGNGYTF
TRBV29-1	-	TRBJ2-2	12	CSVNTGSGELFF
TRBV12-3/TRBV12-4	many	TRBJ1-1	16	CASSFWPDLLGTEAFF
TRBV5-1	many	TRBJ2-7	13	CASSVQGVGEQYF
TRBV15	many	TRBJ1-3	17	CATSRRIASSSGNTIYF
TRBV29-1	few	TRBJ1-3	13	CSVVPGPGNTIYF
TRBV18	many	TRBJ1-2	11	CASSTNYGYTF
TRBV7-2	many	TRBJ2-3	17	CASSLSIGRGATDTQYF
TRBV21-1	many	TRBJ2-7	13	CASSKATTGEQYF
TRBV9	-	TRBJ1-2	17	CASSSVIAGNYNYGYTF
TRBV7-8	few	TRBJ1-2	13	CASSLALSYGYTF
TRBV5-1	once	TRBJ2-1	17	CASSPPRGGRSYNEQFF
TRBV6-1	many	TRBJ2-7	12	CASSEGGAEQYF
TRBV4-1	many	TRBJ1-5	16	CASSPGSDTNNQPQHF
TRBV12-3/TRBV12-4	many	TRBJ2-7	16	CASSGRPGQGAYEQYF
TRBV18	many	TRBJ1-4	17	CASSPPVGTGQIQKLFF
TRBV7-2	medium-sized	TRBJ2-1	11	CANRIYNEQFF
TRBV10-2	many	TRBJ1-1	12	CASSDGGTEAFF
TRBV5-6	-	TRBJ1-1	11	CASSLDGEAFF
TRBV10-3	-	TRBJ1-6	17	CAISETNAGPRDSPLHF
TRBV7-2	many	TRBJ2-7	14	CASRNRGYSYEQYF
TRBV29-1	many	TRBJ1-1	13	CSVVDLGNTEAFF
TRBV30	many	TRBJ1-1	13	CAWSVRDNTEAFF
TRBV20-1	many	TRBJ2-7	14	CSALDSPATYEQYF
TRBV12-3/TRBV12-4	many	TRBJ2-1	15	CASSNGQGAYNEQFF
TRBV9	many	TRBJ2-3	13	CASSKAPPDTQYF
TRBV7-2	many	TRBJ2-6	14	CASSSGQAPNVLTF
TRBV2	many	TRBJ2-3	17	CASRAKGPSDSTDTQYF
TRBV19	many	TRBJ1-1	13	CASLSQASTEAFF
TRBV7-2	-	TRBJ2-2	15	CVSKSGRANTGELFF
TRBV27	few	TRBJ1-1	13	CASSLFRDTEAFF
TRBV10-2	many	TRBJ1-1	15	CASGPRQGADTEAFF